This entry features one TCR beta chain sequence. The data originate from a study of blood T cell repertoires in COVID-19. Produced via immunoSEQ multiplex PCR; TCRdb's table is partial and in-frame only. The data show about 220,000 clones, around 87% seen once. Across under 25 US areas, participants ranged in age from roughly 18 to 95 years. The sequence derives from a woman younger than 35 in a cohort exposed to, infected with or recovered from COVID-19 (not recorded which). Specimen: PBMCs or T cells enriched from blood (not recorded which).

The CDR3: CASSLFQETKSGYTF. CDR3 nucleotide sequence: TGCGCCAGCAGCTTGTTCCAGGAAACGAAGTCTGGCTACACCTTC. The chain is built from TRBV5-1 and TRBJ1-2; D gene ambiguous. Germline V gives CDR1 SGHRS, CDR2 YFSETQ. CDR3 size: 15 residues. Trimming removed 1 base from V and 7 bases from J, with 17 bases in between.